The rows below give T cell receptor beta chains drawn from one sample of a study of T-cell reconstitution after alpha-beta-depleted transplantation in children. TCRdb reprocessed the PCR reads with MiXCR, giving one entry per CDR3 protein. The sample contains 200,000 to 250,000 distinct CDR3 sequences, under 9.5% of which appear only once. Sequenced material: PBMCs from the stem cell graft donor, taken from the stem cell graft. Receptors originate from a human donor who donated a stem cell graft to a child with acute lymphoblastic leukemia. Each CDR3 is given with its conserved first and last residue. Fields, in order: clone size, V gene, D gene, J gene, CDR3 protein. D genes are given only for firm matches. The size field is filled for only some rows; it gives once, few, many or a size class.

>.|TRBV11-1|.|TRBJ1-1
CASSSQFPGNTEAFF
>.|TRBV10-3|.|TRBJ2-2
CAIRGTDNTGELFF
>.|TRBV5-6|.|TRBJ1-1
CASSFGDTRINEAFF
>many|TRBV24-1|.|TRBJ1-6
CASGSPLHF
>many|TRBV20-1|TRBD1|TRBJ1-1
CSASSPRTGNTEAFF
>.|TRBV12-3/TRBV12-4|TRBD1|TRBJ2-7
CASSHKGQGDEQYF
>.|TRBV4-2|TRBD2|TRBJ2-2
CASSQVRSSGGSMGSNTGELFF
>many|TRBV5-1|TRBD1|TRBJ1-5
CASSSSDKGNRDSGQPQHF
>.|TRBV18|.|TRBJ1-1
CASSQRERPGTEAFF
>few|TRBV30|.|TRBJ1-2
CAWMQGHYGYTF
>medium-sized|TRBV18|TRBD1|TRBJ2-7
CASSPAAVGGDEQYF
>.|TRBV20-1|TRBD2|TRBJ2-3
CSAESILAGGGTDTQYF
>few|TRBV12-3/TRBV12-4|.|TRBJ1-1
CASSFSMDLEAFF
>many|TRBV10-3|.|TRBJ2-7
CAISDQAGSYEQYF
>.|TRBV7-6|.|TRBJ1-1
CASSLTPRQGGTEAFF
>few|TRBV6-1|TRBD2|TRBJ2-1
CASTGRTGRAYNEQFF
>few|TRBV12-3/TRBV12-4|.|TRBJ1-1
CAVGVGTEAFF
>many|TRBV29-1|.|TRBJ2-4
CSVEKGSKNIQYF
>.|TRBV5-6|TRBD1|TRBJ1-2
CASSSPGQGAPGYTF
>few|TRBV18|TRBD1|TRBJ1-1
CASTWDRGEAFF